What follows are 2 T cell receptor beta chains derived from one specimen sequenced in a study of CD8+ T cells in alopecia areata. Treatment specified: oral pan-JAK inhibitor, 5-10 mg twice daily. cDNA prepared by RNA extraction and subsequent reverse transcription served as the template for sequencing. Libraries were prepared by immunoSEQ multiplex PCR; TCRdb keeps only in-frame clonotypes and omits some of them. The repertoire includes about 74,000 clones, roughly 30% of them detected once, and about 15% sits in the top ten. The material was CD8+ T cells sorted from blood, obtained at week 4, from a patient treated with tofacitinib. The receptors derive from a human donor with alopecia areata.

This clone has a handful of counts. The chain combines TRBV29-1 with TRBJ1-2, with D possibly matching TRBD1 (5 bases). The CDR3 consists of 12 residues. Germline CDR1 is SQVTM and CDR2 is ANQGSEA. The ends were cut back, 4 bases at V and 5 bases at J, with 11 bases in the middle. CDR3 DNA sequence: TGCAGCGTTGGGTTTCCAGGGTATGGCTACACCTTC. It yields the protein CSVGFPGYGYTF.

The chain links TRBV9 to TRBJ2-5; D is ambiguous. Germline V gives CDR1 SGDLS, CDR2 YYNGEE. Trimming removed 0 bases at V and 5 bases at J, with 8 bases between. This CDR3 is 13 amino acids long. The CDR3 loop is CASSVGSMETQYF. DNA for the CDR3: TGTGCCAGCAGCGTAGGAAGTATGGAGACCCAGTACTTC.